The 18 T cell receptor beta chains listed next were all sequenced from one sample in a study of breast tumors, draining lymph nodes, adjacent tissues. A single record per CDR3 protein comes from TCRdb applying MiXCR to the multiplex PCR reads. Of tens of thousands of distinct CDR3 sequences listed, almost 70% are singletons. The sample taken for sequencing was tumor-adjacent breast tissue. The receptors originated from a female donor with breast cancer. Some clones in this sample may be carry-over from other donors' samples.

The genes are TRBV4-1 and TRBJ2-1; TRBD1 might be the D (6 bases). The germline gives CDR1 MGHRA, CDR2 YSYEKL. The CDR3 covers 17 residues. V was cut by 0 bases and J by 0 bases, with 12 bases left in between. CDR3 amino acids: CASSQDRGFSSYNEQFF. The DNA for the CDR3 is TGCGCCAGCAGCCAAGACAGGGGATTCAGCTCCTACAATGAGCAGTTCTTC.

The chain joins TRBV15 to TRBJ2-1; no definite D call. This CDR3 region has 13 residues. Germline lookup yields CDR1 LNHNV and CDR2 YYDKDF (reference sequence). The V and J ends lost 0 bases and 10 bases respectively, with 10 bases between them. CDR3 sequence reads: CATSREESREQFF. The CDR3 DNA reads as TGTGCCACCAGCAGAGAAGAGTCCAGGGAGCAGTTCTTC.

This clonotype was seen only once. V and J are TRBV6-1 and TRBJ2-7, with 12 bases that match TRBD1. The CDR3 spans 15 residues. V lost 8 bases, J lost 4 bases, and 9 bases stayed unmatched. CDR1 is MNHNS, CDR2 SASEGT, per germline. The CDR3 here is CASARAGQGAYEQYF. Written as DNA, the CDR3 is TGTGCCAGCGCGCGGGCGGGACAGGGGGCTTACGAGCAGTACTTC.

The chain links TRBV30 to TRBJ2-7, with D unresolved. The V gene lost 4 bases and the J gene lost 1 base, with 14 bases spanning the gap. The V gene's germline CDR1 is GTSNPN and CDR2 SVGIG (reference sequence). The CDR3 runs 14 residues. The CDR3 bases are TGTGCCTGGACCGACCTCACAGTTTCCTACGAGCAGTACTTC. Translated, it gives CAWTDLTVSYEQYF.

The rearrangement links TRBV19 to TRBJ2-7, with D possibly TRBD2 on 5 matching bases. V was cut by 0 bases and J by 0 bases, with 9 bases left in between. Germline V gives CDR1 LNHDA, CDR2 SQIVND (reference sequence). CDR3 size: 15 residues. CDR3 sequence: CASSIDGSFSYEQYF. CDR3 in DNA: TGTGCCAGTAGTATAGATGGGAGTTTCTCCTACGAGCAGTACTTC.

This clonotype has just a few counts. The genes are TRBV6-6 and TRBJ2-7; D possibly matches TRBD1 or TRBD2 (6 bases each). Deletions cut 2 bases from V and 0 bases from J, with 11 bases between. Looked up from germline, CDR1 is MNHNY and CDR2 is SVGAGI (reference sequence). The CDR3 consists of 15 residues. Here the CDR3 reads CASSYGGTSSYEQYF. Written as DNA, the CDR3 is TGTGCCAGCAGTTACGGCGGGACAAGCTCCTACGAGCAGTACTTC.

CDR3 protein: CATSDWGLAGPNEQFF. The CDR3 region has the DNA TGTGCCACCAGTGATTGGGGACTAGCGGGACCAAATGAGCAGTTCTTC. This sequence joins TRBV24-1 and TRBJ2-1; TRBD2 aligns across 13 bases. Germline values: CDR1 KGHDR, CDR2 SFDVKD. The CDR3 is 16 residues long. The J segment lost 7 bases and the V segment lost 2 bases, leaving 4 bases of the junction unmatched.

CDR3 nucleotide sequence: TGCAGTGCTAGGGAACCCGGGACAGCCTACAATGAGCAGTTCTTC. Encoded protein: CSAREPGTAYNEQFF. The chain recombines TRBV20-1 with TRBJ2-1; 7 nucleotides agree with TRBD1. Per germline, CDR1 DFQATT and CDR2 SNEGSKA (reference sequence). The V gene end was trimmed by 3 bases and the J gene end by 2 bases; junction bases not matched to a gene: 7. The CDR3 spans 15 residues.

The chain employs TRBV10-3 and TRBJ1-5; 9 bases fit TRBD1. The CDR3 runs 14 residues. Germline values: CDR1 ENHRY, CDR2 SYGVKD. With V trimmed by 7 bases and J by 1 base, 2 bases remained unmatched. The CDR3 region is CAITGQGSNQPQHF. The CDR3 DNA is TGTGCCATCACCGGACAGGGGAGCAATCAGCCCCAGCATTTT.

By its share, this clonotype is medium-sized. This chain links TRBV5-1 with TRBJ1-3, with D possibly TRBD1 on 5 matching bases. The V gene lost 0 bases and the J gene lost 3 bases, with 7 bases spanning the gap. Germline lookup yields CDR1 SGHRS and CDR2 YFSETQ. The CDR3 extends over 14 amino acids. CDR3 residues: CASSLDRFGNTIYF. The DNA of the CDR3 is TGCGCCAGCAGCTTGGACAGGTTTGGAAACACCATATATTTT.

V usage is TRBV12-3 or TRBV12-4 and J usage is TRBJ1-6; D call uncertain. The CDR3 is 13 residues long. V lost 1 base and J 7 bases, leaving 5 bases between the germline ends. In DNA, the CDR3 is TGTGCCAGCAGTTTAGGACGGAATTCACCCCTCCACTTT. It yields the protein CASSLGRNSPLHF.

V and J are TRBV24-1 and TRBJ2-1; 8 bases align to TRBD1. Germline V gene sequence: CDR1 KGHDR, CDR2 SFDVKD. Trimming cost V 7 bases and J 9 bases; bases outside gene matches: 7. The CDR3 has 13 residues. This chain's CDR3 is CATSRGRLSEQFF. The CDR3 coding sequence is TGTGCCACCAGCAGGGGGCGATTAAGTGAGCAGTTCTTC.

The rearrangement joins TRBV12-3 or TRBV12-4 to TRBJ2-7, with a tentative D call TRBD1 (6 bases). Between the trimmed V and J ends, which lost 7 bases and 3 bases, there was a span of 13 bases. The CDR3 contains 13 residues. Here the CDR3 reads CASKTAGDYEQYF. Here the CDR3 DNA reads TGTGCCAGCAAGACAGCAGGGGACTACGAGCAGTACTTC.

There are a few counts of this clonotype. The J gene is TRBJ2-1, the V gene TRBV10-1, with 7 bases that match TRBD2. The CDR3 covers 13 residues. Germline CDR1 WNHNN, CDR2 SYGVQD (reference sequence). After removal of 4 bases from V and 5 bases from J, the junction contained 2 bases not matched to a gene. CDR3 region: CASSAGRHNEQFF. In DNA, the CDR3 is TGCGCCAGCAGTGCCGGGAGGCACAATGAGCAGTTCTTC.

This clonotype was observed a single time. The chain couples TRBV4-2 to TRBJ2-1; the match to TRBD1 covers 8 bases. Germline CDR1 and CDR2: LGHNA and YNFKEQ. This CDR3 is 17 amino acids long. V trimming: 3 bases; J trimming: 0 bases; junction bases outside the gene matches: 7. CDR3 in DNA: TGTGCCAGCAGCCAGAATACAGGGGGTTACTCCTACAATGAGCAGTTCTTC. Its translation is CASSQNTGGYSYNEQFF.

CDR3 region: CASTSRGGDTYEQYF. The CDR3 coding sequence is TGTGCCAGCACCTCCAGGGGGGGGGACACCTACGAGCAGTACTTC. The V call is TRBV9, the J call TRBJ2-7; the D gene could be TRBD1 or TRBD2 (7 bases each). The CDR3 consists of 15 residues. Trimming pared 6 bases from V and 2 bases from J, leaving 18 bases between. Germline V gene lookup returns CDR1 SGDLS and CDR2 YYNGEE. The whole variable domain, filled in from reference TRBV9 and TRBJ2-7, reads DSGVTQTPKHLITATGQRVTLRCSPRSGDLSVYWYQQSLDQGLQFLIQYYNGEERAKGNILERFSAQQFPDLHSELNLSSLELGDSALYFCASTSRGGDTYEQYFGPGTRLTVT.

V is TRBV30 and J is TRBJ2-7; 8 positions agree with TRBD2. CDR1 GTSNPN and CDR2 SVGIG come from the germline V gene (reference sequence). J was trimmed by 4 bases and V by 4 bases; bases with no gene match: 9. The CDR3 contains 14 residues. The CDR3 loop reads CAWTKAGALYEQYF. The CDR3 DNA sequence: TGTGCCTGGACAAAAGCGGGAGCATTGTACGAGCAGTACTTC.

The chain links TRBV28 to TRBJ1-4; weak D call: TRBD1 (6 bases). V was shortened by 4 bases and J by 3 bases, with 18 bases between the two germline ends. From germline, CDR1 is MDHEN and CDR2 SYDVKM. The CDR3 runs to 17 residues. The CDR3 nucleotides read TGTGCCAGCAGTTCACACAGGGTAGGGAGAGCTAATGAAAAACTGTTTTTT. It translates to CASSSHRVGRANEKLFF.